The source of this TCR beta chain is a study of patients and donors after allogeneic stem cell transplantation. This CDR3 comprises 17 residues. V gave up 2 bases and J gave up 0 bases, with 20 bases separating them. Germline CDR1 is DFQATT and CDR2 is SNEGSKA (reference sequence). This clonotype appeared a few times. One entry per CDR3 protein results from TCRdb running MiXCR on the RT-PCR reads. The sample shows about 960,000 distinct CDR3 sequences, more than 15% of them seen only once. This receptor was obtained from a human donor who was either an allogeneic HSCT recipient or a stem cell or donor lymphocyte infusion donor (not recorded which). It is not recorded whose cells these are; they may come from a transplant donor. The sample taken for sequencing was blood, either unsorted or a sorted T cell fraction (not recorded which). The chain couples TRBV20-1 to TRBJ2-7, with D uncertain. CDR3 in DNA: TGCAGTGCTAGACTCCATCGTGGCTCCCCCGTCTCCTACGAGCAGTACTTC. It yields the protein CSARLHRGSPVSYEQYF.